These 28 T cell receptor beta chains originate from one sample sequenced in a study of breast tumors, draining lymph nodes, adjacent tissues. Breast cancer patients provided tissue from their axillary draining lymph nodes. Each CDR3 protein gets one entry after TCRdb re-called the multiplex PCR reads with MiXCR. The table includes approximately 230,000 distinct CDR3 sequences, under 35% detected once. Sequenced sample: axillary lymph node tissue. Every receptor here comes from a female donor with breast cancer. Some clones in this sample may be carry-over from other donors' samples.

The table lists this clonotype with a few counts. The chain links TRBV29-1 to TRBJ2-5; no definite D call. The germline V and J ends were trimmed by 4 bases and 2 bases, with 14 bases remaining between them. This CDR3 contains 14 residues. Germline V gene lookup returns CDR1 SQVTM and CDR2 ANQGSEA. The CDR3 reads CSVVGLQIQETQYF. In DNA, the CDR3 is TGCAGCGTTGTGGGCCTACAAATACAAGAGACCCAGTACTTC.

The chain is built from TRBV18 and TRBJ2-3; D not certain. Germline CDR1 KGHSH, CDR2 LQKENI. The CDR3 covers 16 residues. Deletions cut 6 bases from V and 1 base from J, with 17 bases between. The CDR3 protein is CASSPGPGLGTDTQYF. The CDR3 DNA reads TGTGCCAGCTCCCCCGGACCAGGATTGGGCACAGATACGCAGTATTTT.

In its sample, this clonotype was seen many times. This chain uses TRBV14 with TRBJ1-4, with D maybe TRBD1 (5 bases). This CDR3 comprises 16 residues. CDR1 and CDR2 (germline): SGHDN, FVKESK. Trimming removed 2 bases at V and 2 bases at J, with 12 bases between. The CDR3 nucleotides are TGTGCCAGCAGCCAACAGGGAGTCGGGACTAATGAAAAACTGTTTTTT. Protein sequence: CASSQQGVGTNEKLFF.

This clonotype was detected many times. The chain links TRBV11-3 to TRBJ2-2; the match to TRBD2 covers 12 bases. The ends lost 3 bases at V and 6 bases at J; junction bases unmatched: 8. The CDR3 covers 17 residues. Germline-derived CDR1 and CDR2 are SGHNT and YENEEA. In DNA, the CDR3 is TGTGCCAGCAGCTTTCTCCGACTAGCGGGAGCGTCCGGGGAGCTGTTTTTT. This gives the protein CASSFLRLAGASGELFF.

The gene calls are TRBV14 and TRBJ1-4; D unresolved. V dropped 3 bases and J dropped 0 bases, with 11 bases sitting between them. CDR3 length: 16 residues. Germline V gene data show CDR1 as SGHDN and CDR2 as FVKESK. The CDR3 sequence: CASSHERAATNEKLFF. DNA of the CDR3: TGTGCCAGCAGCCACGAGAGGGCAGCAACTAATGAAAAACTGTTTTTT. The variable domain in full, with the rest retrieved from reference TRBV14 and TRBJ1-4, is EAGVTQFPSHSVIEKGQTVTLRCDPISGHDNLYWYRRVMGKEIKFLLHFVKESKQDESGMPNNRFLAERTGGTYSTLKVQPAELEDSGVYFCASSHERAATNEKLFFGSGTQLSVL.

This clonotype occurred many times. The genes are TRBV2 and TRBJ1-2; D might be TRBD1 (6 bases). V was trimmed by 11 bases and J by 7 bases, leaving 17 bases between them. There are 12 residues in the CDR3. Germline V gene data show CDR1 as SNHLY and CDR2 as FYNNEI. This chain's CDR3 is CAGTGQPSGYTF. CDR3 bases: TGTGCCGGGACCGGACAGCCTAGTGGCTACACCTTC.

The sample holds many counts of this clonotype. The J gene is TRBJ2-3, the V gene TRBV7-6; 8 nucleotides match TRBD2. With V trimmed by 2 bases and J by 6 bases, 13 bases remained unmatched. This CDR3 region has 17 residues. Germline CDR1 SGHVS, CDR2 FNYEAQ. The CDR3 here is CASSLPGGPFSLDTQYF. Written as DNA, the CDR3 is TGTGCCAGCAGCTTACCGGGAGGGCCTTTTTCGCTCGATACGCAGTATTTT.

This clonotype was seen more than once but under ten times. J is TRBJ2-4 and V is TRBV19, with D tentatively TRBD2 (6 bases). CDR3 size: 14 residues. Germline CDR1 and CDR2: LNHDA and SQIVND (reference sequence). Trimming took off 1 base at V and 8 bases at J, with 12 bases between the two ends. The CDR3 region is CASSIVQGGDIQYF. CDR3 DNA: TGTGCCAGTAGTATAGTCCAGGGAGGAGACATTCAGTACTTC.

In the case of this clonotype: The junction does not match germline at one end; this may be a read error. The rearrangement uses TRBV10-3 and TRBJ1-5; no clear D gene. The CDR3 is 13 residues long. In germline, CDR1 is ENHRY, CDR2 SYGVKD. The DNA of the CDR3 is TGTGCCATCAGGGGATATAGCGATCAGCCCCAGCATTTC. This sequence encodes CAIRGYSDQPQHF.

In its sample, this clonotype was seen many times. The chain couples TRBV2 to TRBJ2-2; D might be TRBD2 (5 bases). The CDR3 loop spans 13 amino acids. CDR1 is SNHLY and CDR2 is FYNNEI in the germline V gene. Trimming stripped 5 bases from V and 5 bases from J, with 9 bases between. In DNA, the CDR3 is TGTGCCAGCAGTCGACGGGATACCGGGGAGCTGTTTTTT. Amino acids: CASSRRDTGELFF.

This clonotype came up many times. This sequence joins TRBV19 and TRBJ1-6; perhaps TRBD1 as D (6 bases). Trimming left V 5 bases short and J 6 bases short, with 11 bases between. There are 14 residues in the CDR3. Germline lookup yields CDR1 LNHDA and CDR2 SQIVND (reference sequence). The CDR3 sequence is CASSEGGRNSPLHF. The CDR3 coding sequence is TGTGCCAGTAGTGAAGGGGGTCGTAATTCACCCCTCCACTTT.

In this sample, this clonotype turned up many times. The chain combines TRBV5-1 with TRBJ2-7; D is unresolved. The CDR3 consists of 11 residues. Trimming removed 4 bases at V and 3 bases at J, with 5 bases between. Germline assignment: CDR1 SGHRS and CDR2 YFSETQ. The CDR3 sequence: CASSIDYEQYF. CDR3 DNA sequence: TGCGCCAGCAGCATAGACTACGAGCAGTACTTC.

This clonotype has ten or more counts. The chain links TRBV19 to TRBJ1-3; D is unresolved. The CDR3 is 15 residues long. Germline assignment: CDR1 LNHDA and CDR2 SQIVND (reference sequence). V lost 3 bases and J 4 bases, leaving 13 bases between the germline ends. As DNA, the CDR3 is TGTGCCAGTAGTATGAAACCCATCGCGGGAAACACCATATATTTT. Its translation is CASSMKPIAGNTIYF.

The rearrangement uses TRBV7-2 and TRBJ2-3; 12 positions match TRBD2. The CDR3 sequence is 18 residues long. The V segment lost 0 bases and the J segment 11 bases; nucleotides outside the gene matches: 15. Germline V gene lookup returns CDR1 SGHTA and CDR2 FQGNSA. CDR3 sequence reads: CASSLARGLAGRVNEQYF. CDR3 coding DNA: TGTGCCAGCAGCTTAGCGAGAGGACTAGCGGGACGAGTCAATGAGCAGTATTTT.

CDR3 amino acids: CASSLGQNTEQFF. CDR3 sequence (DNA): TGTGCCAGCAGCTTAGGACAGAACACTGAGCAGTTCTTC. V usage is TRBV11-2 and J usage is TRBJ2-1; D is possibly TRBD1 (5 bases). V lost 1 base to trimming and J lost 9 bases, with 10 bases between them. CDR1 and CDR2 (germline): SGHAT, FQNNGV. The CDR3 is 13 residues long.

The CDR3 sequence: CASSVIWKGARETQYF. The CDR3 DNA sequence: TGTGCCAGCAGCGTAATATGGAAGGGGGCGAGGGAGACCCAGTACTTC. This sequence joins TRBV9 and TRBJ2-5, with 7 bases fitting TRBD1. The CDR3 sequence is 16 residues long. J lost 5 bases, V lost 1 base, and 11 bases had no gene match. Germline assignment: CDR1 SGDLS and CDR2 YYNGEE.

The chain carries TRBV29-1 and TRBJ1-2, with TRBD1 matching over 9 bases. The CDR3 spans 13 residues. The germline V gene has CDR1 SQVTM and CDR2 ANQGSEA. J was trimmed by 4 bases and V by 8 bases; bases with no gene match: 8. The DNA of the CDR3 is TGCAGCTTAGGACAGGGGAGGGGCTATGGCTACACCTTC. Translated, it gives CSLGQGRGYGYTF.

This clonotype has more than one count but fewer than ten. The V gene is TRBV6-6, the J gene TRBJ1-4; D is ambiguous. CDR3 length: 14 amino acids. The germline gives CDR1 MNHNY, CDR2 SVGAGI (reference sequence). The V and J ends lost 5 bases and 3 bases respectively, with 10 bases between them. The CDR3 coding sequence is TGTGCCAGCAGTCTCCGGGTCTCTAATGAAAAACTGTTTTTT. Protein: CASSLRVSNEKLFF.

The sample holds many counts of this clonotype. CDR3 in DNA: TGTGCCAGCAGCAAGCAGGGAGAATATGGCTACACCTTC. This translates into CASSKQGEYGYTF. The chain employs TRBV7-8 and TRBJ1-2, with D possibly TRBD1 on 5 matching bases. The CDR3 totals 13 residues. Trimming removed 5 bases from V and 5 bases from J, with 12 bases in between. In germline, CDR1 is SGHVS, CDR2 FQNEAQ.

Many counts were recorded for this clonotype. The chain combines TRBV2 with TRBJ2-1; D is undetermined. The germline gives CDR1 SNHLY, CDR2 FYNNEI. Trimming took off 4 bases at V and 7 bases at J, with 17 bases between the two ends. The CDR3 is made up of 15 amino acids. The CDR3, as DNA: TGTGCCAGCAGTGGTTGGTCAATCATCATGAATGAGCAGTTCTTC. Translated: CASSGWSIIMNEQFF.

The chain combines TRBV10-3 with TRBJ1-2, with TRBD1 identical over 9 bases. The CDR3 runs to 17 residues. The V gene's germline CDR1 is ENHRY and CDR2 SYGVKD. The V and J ends lost 4 bases and 1 base, in that order; junction bases with no gene match: 10. The CDR3 DNA follows: TGTGCCATCAGTGTGGGACTCGGGGGACAGGGTAACTATGGCTACACCTTC. It translates to CAISVGLGGQGNYGYTF.

This clonotype occurred a few times. The gene calls are TRBV7-8 and TRBJ2-4; either TRBD1 or TRBD2 may fit D (5 bases each). Germline V lookup: CDR1 SGHVS, CDR2 FQNEAQ. Between the trimmed V and J ends, which lost 5 bases and 8 bases, there was a span of 16 bases. This CDR3 is built from 14 residues. Here the CDR3 reads CASSQGGSEDIQYF. For the CDR3, the DNA is TGTGCCAGCAGCCAGGGCGGGTCAGAGGACATTCAGTACTTC.

This sequence joins TRBV18 and TRBJ2-3; D gene ambiguous. Germline CDR1 KGHSH, CDR2 LQKENI. V lost 8 bases and J 0 bases, leaving 12 bases between the germline ends. The CDR3 extends over 14 amino acids. The CDR3 region is CASQPIGSTDTQYF. CDR3 sequence (DNA): TGTGCCAGCCAACCCATAGGTAGCACAGATACGCAGTATTTT.

The rearrangement links TRBV29-1 to TRBJ1-6; 10 bases fit TRBD1. With V trimmed by 7 bases and J by 0 bases, 9 bases remained unmatched. CDR1 is SQVTM, CDR2 ANQGSEA, per germline. CDR3 length: 17 amino acids. The CDR3: CSGMGQGIPSYNSPLHF. The CDR3, as DNA: TGCAGCGGAATGGGACAGGGGATCCCCTCCTATAATTCACCCCTCCACTTT.

This clonotype was seen repeatedly, ten times or more. This chain uses TRBV5-1 with TRBJ1-3; no firm D call. V shed 0 bases and J shed 0 bases, with 10 bases lying between them. This CDR3 has 16 amino acids. Germline V gene lookup returns CDR1 SGHRS and CDR2 YFSETQ. Here the CDR3 DNA reads TGCGCCAGCAGCTTGGTTGCCGCCGACTCTGGAAACACCATATATTTT. It is translated as CASSLVAADSGNTIYF.

This clonotype was seen at least ten times. V is TRBV5-8 and J is TRBJ1-6; 7 bases are shared with TRBD1. The CDR3 runs 14 residues. Germline CDR1 and CDR2: SGHTS and YDEGEE. J gave up 9 bases and V 4 bases, and 7 bases lay outside the gene matches. The CDR3 nucleotides are TGTGCCAGCAGCATAGACAGGGCGGGTTCACCCCTCCACTTT. Translated: CASSIDRAGSPLHF.

The table lists this clonotype with many counts. The chain carries TRBV12-3 or TRBV12-4 and TRBJ2-3; D perhaps matches TRBD2 (5 bases). Trimming took off 6 bases at V and 1 base at J, with 11 bases between the two ends. This CDR3 spans 14 amino acids. This CDR3 is CASSHSDRTDTQYF. The CDR3 DNA follows: TGTGCCAGCAGCCATAGCGACCGCACAGATACGCAGTATTTT.

This clonotype was counted at least ten times. The chain combines TRBV7-8 with TRBJ2-2; D is ambiguous. V shed 4 bases and J shed 1 base, with 13 bases lying between them. Per germline, CDR1 SGHVS and CDR2 FQNEAQ. This CDR3 has 16 amino acids. The CDR3 here is CASSSRLDGNTGELFF. The CDR3 bases are TGTGCCAGCAGCTCCAGACTTGACGGGAACACCGGGGAGCTGTTTTTT.